The 25 T cell receptor beta chains below were found in one sample sequenced in a study of blood T cell repertoires in COVID-19. Sequencing used immunoSEQ multiplex PCR; TCRdb keeps in-frame clones, though not all of them. Of some 250,000 clones listed, approximately 91% are singletons. The sequenced material came from PBMCs or T cells enriched from blood (not recorded which). The receptor set was obtained from a human donor in a cohort exposed to, infected with or recovered from COVID-19 (not recorded which). The donor label of this sample is uncertain.

The rearrangement links TRBV7-9 to TRBJ1-1; D might be TRBD1 (6 bases). The CDR3 contains 14 residues. Germline CDR1 is SEHNR and CDR2 is FQNEAQ (reference sequence). The V end was cut by 5 bases, the J end by 1 base, with 11 bases between. The CDR3, as DNA: TGTGCCAGCAGCATAGGGGGACAGAACACTGAAGCTTTCTTT. Residues: CASSIGGQNTEAFF.

The V and J genes are TRBV5-4 and TRBJ1-4; D may be TRBD1 (5 bases). In germline, CDR1 is SGHNT, CDR2 YYREEE (reference sequence). Trimming took off 4 bases at V and 0 bases at J, with 10 bases between the two ends. This CDR3 spans 15 amino acids. CDR3 coding DNA: TGTGCCAGCAGCCGCACAGGATCAACTAATGAAAAACTGTTTTTT. Translating it yields CASSRTGSTNEKLFF.

The DNA of the CDR3 is TGTGCCAGCAACCCTCAGGGAAGGACCTACGAGCAGTACTTC. Its translation is CASNPQGRTYEQYF. The chain couples TRBV6-5 to TRBJ2-7; TRBD1 might be the D (5 bases). The CDR3 is made up of 14 amino acids. Germline V gives CDR1 MNHEY, CDR2 SVGAGI. Trimming left V 7 bases short and J 2 bases short, with 15 bases between.

The gene calls are TRBV30 and TRBJ2-1; 9 positions match TRBD1. This CDR3 is 14 amino acids long. From germline, CDR1 is GTSNPN and CDR2 SVGIG (reference sequence). V lost 2 bases to trimming and J lost 7 bases; unmatched junction nucleotides: 6. CDR3 sequence: CAWSTGTGKNEQFF. For the CDR3, the DNA is TGTGCCTGGAGTACTGGGACAGGGAAGAATGAGCAGTTCTTC.

V and J are TRBV21-1 and TRBJ1-1; the table names TRBD1, a call not compared with the DNA. TRBV21-1 is a pseudogene segment. There are 14 residues in the CDR3. CDR3 bases: TGTGCCAGCAGCAAAGCGGGGCAACTTCCTCGGGCTTTCTTT. Translated: CASSKAGQLPRAFF.

In nucleotides, the CDR3 is TGTGCCTGGAGATGGGAGGTGGGCACAGATACGCAGTATTTT. Its protein is CAWRWEVGTDTQYF. The chain has TRBV30 and TRBJ2-3, with a weak D call TRBD2 (6 bases). The CDR3 loop spans 14 amino acids. Germline V gene sequence: CDR1 GTSNPN, CDR2 SVGIG (reference sequence). V was shortened by 3 bases and J by 1 base, with 11 bases between the two germline ends.

J is TRBJ1-5 and V is TRBV6-5; D remains ambiguous. CDR1 and CDR2 (germline): MNHEY, SVGAGI. The CDR3 totals 15 residues. V lost 5 bases to trimming and J lost 6 bases, with 17 bases between them. CDR3 sequence: CASSRAGDIGQPQHF. The DNA for the CDR3 is TGTGCCAGCAGTCGGGCGGGCGATATTGGTCAGCCCCAGCATTTT.

The genes are TRBV5-1 and TRBJ1-1; TRBD1 matches at 7 bases. Germline lookup yields CDR1 SGHRS and CDR2 YFSETQ. The CDR3 length is 14 residues. The junction had 10 bases not matched to a gene; V was cut back by 0 bases and J by 11 bases. DNA of the CDR3: TGCGCCAGCAGCTTGGGACAGGGAACCGAAAGGGCTTTCTTT. Translated: CASSLGQGTERAFF.

The table lists this clone with a few counts. Other DNA sequences in the sample encode the same CDR3. This chain joins TRBV9 and TRBJ1-1; 7 nucleotides agree with TRBD1. CDR1 and CDR2 from the germline V gene are SGDLS and YYNGEE. This CDR3 is built from 14 residues. V dropped 2 bases and J dropped 3; count of bases not matched to a gene: 4. CDR3 region: CASSVLTGDTEAFF. CDR3 sequence (DNA): TGTGCCAGCAGCGTTTTAACAGGGGACACTGAAGCTTTCTTT.

This rearrangement joins TRBV25-1 to TRBJ2-7, with 8 bases lining up with TRBD1. Trimming removed 4 bases from V and 7 bases from J; junction bases left unmatched: 9. This CDR3 has 14 amino acids. Germline lookup yields CDR1 MGHDK and CDR2 SYGVNS. CDR3 in amino acids: CASSGRGLSGEQYF. Here the CDR3 DNA reads TGTGCCAGCAGTGGCAGGGGGCTATCGGGAGAGCAGTACTTC.

The chain recombines TRBV12-5 with TRBJ2-7; D might be TRBD1 (6 bases). Germline-derived CDR1 and CDR2 are LGHNT and FRNRAP. The CDR3 runs 14 residues. The V gene lost 2 bases and the J gene lost 3 bases, with 11 bases spanning the gap. The CDR3 here is CASGLTGLDYEQYF. The CDR3 DNA follows: TGTGCTAGTGGTTTGACAGGGTTAGACTACGAGCAGTACTTC.

The V gene is TRBV19, the J gene TRBJ2-7; TRBD1 agrees at 8 bases. V shed 6 bases, J shed 3 bases, and the junction held 10 bases outside the gene matches. The CDR3 spans 15 residues. Germline V CDR1 and CDR2: LNHDA, SQIVND (reference sequence). Written as DNA, the CDR3 is TGTGCCAGTAGGGTAGCCGGGACAGGACTCTACGAGCAGTACTTC. Translating gives CASRVAGTGLYEQYF. The full variable domain, with the rest looked up from reference TRBV19 and TRBJ2-7, is DGGITQSPKYLFRKEGQNVTLSCEQNLNHDAMYWYRQDPGQGLRLIYYSQIVNDFQKGDIAEGYSVSREKKESFPLTVTSAQKNPTAFYLCASRVAGTGLYEQYFGPGTRLTVT.

The V and J genes are TRBV19 and TRBJ1-3; no firm D call. The germline gives CDR1 LNHDA, CDR2 SQIVND (reference sequence). This CDR3 has 13 amino acids. The germline V and J ends were trimmed by 3 bases and 8 bases, with 11 bases remaining between them. As DNA, the CDR3 is TGTGCCAGTAGTATGAACTCGGGAGACACCATATATTTT. Protein product: CASSMNSGDTIYF.

V and J are TRBV5-1 and TRBJ1-2; TRBD1 matches at 8 bases. Trimming removed 4 bases from V and 4 bases from J; junction bases left unmatched: 6. Germline CDR1 is SGHRS and CDR2 is YFSETQ. The CDR3 has 14 residues. The CDR3 spells CASSNGQGVYGYTF. For the CDR3, the DNA is TGCGCCAGCAGCAATGGACAGGGCGTCTATGGCTACACCTTC.

This clone turned up a few times. This rearrangement joins TRBV4-2 to TRBJ2-2; possible D gene TRBD2, 6 bases. Germline CDR1 is LGHNA and CDR2 is YNFKEQ. The CDR3 sequence is 17 residues long. V was pared by 0 bases and J by 8 bases, with 19 bases between. The CDR3 here is CASSQDRAAAGLGELFF. As DNA, the CDR3 is TGTGCCAGCAGCCAAGATCGGGCAGCGGCGGGGTTAGGGGAGCTGTTTTTT.

This clone was detected only once. The identical CDR3 is also encoded by other nucleotide sequences in the sample. This CDR3 reads CASSFGLAGINEQFF. CDR3 coding DNA: TGCGCCAGCAGTTTTGGACTAGCGGGGATCAATGAGCAGTTCTTC. The chain carries TRBV5-1 and TRBJ2-1, with TRBD2 matching 12 bases. CDR3 length: 15 residues. The V gene's germline CDR1 is SGHRS and CDR2 YFSETQ. V dropped 5 bases and J dropped 6; count of bases not matched to a gene: 6.

V gene TRBV5-5 combines with J gene TRBJ1-1; no definite D call. The CDR3 covers 15 residues. Trimming shortened V by 4 bases and J by 1 base, and 14 bases separated the two germline ends. Germline V gene lookup returns CDR1 SGHKS and CDR2 YYEKEE (reference sequence). Here the CDR3 DNA reads TGTGCCAGCAGCACCGGCGGGTGGGAGAACACTGAAGCTTTCTTT. Translating it yields CASSTGGWENTEAFF.

The CDR3 bases are TGCGCCTCCGGACCGGGACTAGCGGGGGGGCGAGATACGCAGTATTTT. It is translated as CASGPGLAGGRDTQYF. The rearrangement links TRBV4-1 to TRBJ2-3, with 16 bases fitting TRBD2. Germline CDR1 MGHRA, CDR2 YSYEKL. The trim removed 11 bases at V and 5 bases at J, leaving 10 bases unmatched. This CDR3 is 16 amino acids long.

The chain couples TRBV9 to TRBJ2-1; 10 bases are a match to TRBD2. J gave up 4 bases and V 4 bases, and 2 bases lay outside the gene matches. The CDR3 runs to 14 residues. Germline CDR1 and CDR2: SGDLS and YYNGEE. CDR3 sequence reads: CASSNSGGYNEQFF. The CDR3 DNA follows: TGTGCCAGCAGCAATAGCGGGGGGTACAATGAGCAGTTCTTC.

In this sample, this clone turned up a few times. This sequence joins TRBV4-2 and TRBJ1-6; possibly TRBD1 for D (5 bases). The germline CDR1 and CDR2 sequences are LGHNA and YNFKEQ. The CDR3 contains 20 residues. V was trimmed by 4 bases and J by 1 base, leaving 23 bases between them. CDR3 loop: CASSRHRGRDGRSYNSPLHF. The CDR3 nucleotides are TGTGCCAGCAGCCGCCATAGGGGAAGGGATGGAAGGTCCTATAATTCACCCCTCCACTTT.

The gene calls are TRBV6-5 and TRBJ1-2, with 8 bases identical to TRBD1. In germline, CDR1 is MNHEY, CDR2 SVGAGI. The CDR3 extends over 15 amino acids. V shed 6 bases and J 8 bases; nucleotides not matched to a gene: 14. The CDR3 nucleotides read TGTGCCAGCAGGACAAACAAGGACAGGGCGGGGGGCTACACCTTC. It translates to CASRTNKDRAGGYTF.

The chain joins TRBV7-2 to TRBJ2-7, with 7 nucleotides matching TRBD1. V lost 5 bases to trimming and J lost 0 bases; unmatched junction nucleotides: 7. CDR1 SGHTA and CDR2 FQGNSA come from the germline V gene. The length of the CDR3 is 15 residues. The CDR3 here is CASSPGQVLSYEQYF. Here the CDR3 DNA reads TGTGCCAGCAGCCCTGGACAGGTTCTCTCCTACGAGCAGTACTTC.

This chain joins TRBV6-5 and TRBJ1-6; D is unresolved. Germline CDR1 MNHEY, CDR2 SVGAGI. CDR3 size: 12 residues. V lost 6 bases and J lost 9, with 9 bases in between. In nucleotides, the CDR3 is TGTGCCAGCAGCCACGAGGGTTCACCCCTCCACTTT. Its protein is CASSHEGSPLHF.

The CDR3 loop reads CASSLLAGGGSYNEQFF. CDR3 in DNA: TGTGCCAGCAGCTTGCTAGCGGGGGGAGGATCCTACAATGAGCAGTTCTTC. The rearrangement links TRBV5-4 to TRBJ2-1; 11 bases line up with TRBD2. After removal of 1 base from V and 1 base from J, the junction contained 4 bases not matched to a gene. The CDR3 is 17 residues long. The germline gives CDR1 SGHNT, CDR2 YYREEE (reference sequence).

The chain is built from TRBV19 and TRBJ2-7; possibly TRBD1 for D (6 bases). The germline V gene encodes CDR1 LNHDA and CDR2 SQIVND (reference sequence). Trimming removed 3 bases at V and 6 bases at J, with 18 bases between. CDR3 size: 15 residues. This CDR3 reads CASSMVRTVKGEQYF. Here the CDR3 DNA reads TGTGCCAGTAGTATGGTCAGGACAGTGAAGGGCGAGCAGTACTTC.